Each of the 13 T cell receptor beta chains below was sequenced from the same sample in a study of T cell repertoires and HLA-DP antigens. These receptors lack a known antigen. Assay: immunoSEQ multiplex PCR; the TCRdb copy retains only in-frame clones and omits some. In the table there are about 73,000 clones, roughly 77% of which are singletons. Sequences were obtained from CD4+ T cells from PBMCs. The source is a man in his 60s in good health and CMV-seronegative.

The rearrangement uses TRBV15 and TRBJ2-5, with 7 positions matching TRBD2. The V segment lost 4 bases and the J segment 6 bases; nucleotides outside the gene matches: 8. Per germline, CDR1 LNHNV and CDR2 YYDKDF (reference sequence). The CDR3 has 14 residues. The CDR3 DNA reads TGTGCCACCAGCATAGGAGGGGAGGGAAAGACCCAGTACTTC. Translating gives CATSIGGEGKTQYF.

The count of this clone is one. The chain couples TRBV6-5 to TRBJ1-2, with TRBD1 identical over 7 bases. With 6 bases clipped from V and 4 bases from J, the junction kept 11 bases outside the gene matches. Germline V gives CDR1 MNHEY, CDR2 SVGAGI. The CDR3 loop spans 15 amino acids. CDR3 amino acids: CASRGDIDRVYGYTF. CDR3 coding DNA: TGTGCCAGCAGGGGGGATATTGACAGGGTCTATGGCTACACCTTC.

V usage is TRBV10-3 and J usage is TRBJ2-3; perhaps D is TRBD1 or TRBD2 (6 bases each). The V gene lost 0 bases and the J gene lost 3 bases, with 13 bases spanning the gap. In germline, CDR1 is ENHRY, CDR2 SYGVKD. The CDR3 is made up of 16 amino acids. The CDR3 DNA sequence: TGTGCCATCAGTGAGTCGCTCGGGGGCAGGACAGATACGCAGTATTTT. Translated, it gives CAISESLGGRTDTQYF.

This clone was seen only a few times. This sequence joins TRBV7-2 and TRBJ2-6; no reliable D call. Trimming removed 4 bases at V and 0 bases at J, with 7 bases between. The germline CDR1 and CDR2 sequences are SGHTA and FQGNSA. The CDR3 is 15 residues long. CDR3 protein: CASSSSNSGANVLTF. The CDR3 DNA follows: TGTGCCAGCAGCTCCTCCAACTCTGGGGCCAACGTCCTGACTTTC.

The genes are TRBV4-2 and TRBJ2-1, with D tentatively TRBD2 (5 bases). Trimming pared 0 bases from V and 7 bases from J, leaving 13 bases between. The germline gives CDR1 LGHNA, CDR2 YNFKEQ. The CDR3 is made up of 15 amino acids. The CDR3: CASSQDSPGSNEQFF. CDR3 bases: TGTGCCAGCAGCCAAGATTCTCCGGGATCGAATGAGCAGTTCTTC.

This rearrangement joins TRBV30 to TRBJ1-2; tentatively, D is TRBD1 (5 bases). With 3 bases removed from V and 1 base from J, the gap between germline ends came to 15 bases. The CDR3 loop spans 15 amino acids. CDR1 is GTSNPN, CDR2 SVGIG, per germline (reference sequence). CDR3 sequence reads: CAWSPGPRLNYGYTF. The CDR3 DNA sequence: TGTGCCTGGAGCCCGGGACCGCGACTTAACTATGGCTACACCTTC. The entire variable domain, with the rest obtained from reference TRBV30 and TRBJ1-2, is as follows: SQTIHQWPATLVQPVGSPLSLECTVEGTSNPNLYWYRQAAGRGLQLLFYSVGIGQISSEVPQNLSASRPQDRQFILSSKKLLLSDSGFYLCAWSPGPRLNYGYTFGSGTRLTVV.

The rearrangement links TRBV5-5 to TRBJ1-5; perhaps TRBD1 as D (5 bases). Between the trimmed V and J ends, which lost 0 bases and 0 bases, there was a span of 10 bases. Per germline, CDR1 SGHKS and CDR2 YYEKEE (reference sequence). This CDR3 comprises 16 residues. DNA for the CDR3: TGTGCCAGCAGCTTGGAAGGGGTTCATAGCAATCAGCCCCAGCATTTT. It translates to CASSLEGVHSNQPQHF.

The chain has TRBV7-2 and TRBJ2-1, with D possibly called TRBD1 or TRBD2 (5 bases each). Germline CDR1 SGHTA, CDR2 FQGNSA. Trimming stripped 5 bases from V and 7 bases from J, with 12 bases between. This CDR3 has 13 residues. CDR3 in amino acids: CASSPSGRNEQFF. The CDR3 DNA follows: TGTGCCAGCAGCCCATCGGGGCGAAATGAGCAGTTCTTC. The full variable domain, completed using reference TRBV7-2 and TRBJ2-1, is GAGVSQSPSNKVTEKGKDVELRCDPISGHTALYWYRQSLGQGLEFLIYFQGNSAPDKSGLPSDRFSAERTGGSVSTLTIQRTQQEDSAVYLCASSPSGRNEQFFGPGTRLTVL.

The rearrangement links TRBV2 to TRBJ1-5; D is undetermined. Germline CDR1 SNHLY, CDR2 FYNNEI. This CDR3 has 13 amino acids. Trimming cost V 3 bases and J 3 bases, with 6 bases left between them. DNA for the CDR3: TGTGCCAGCAGTGACCAGCCCAATCAGCCCCAGCATTTT. The encoded protein is CASSDQPNQPQHF.

V gene TRBV6-1 combines with J gene TRBJ2-3; 7 bases match TRBD1. Unmatched junction bases numbered 21, after V lost 3 bases and J lost 9 bases. The germline CDR1 and CDR2 sequences are MNHNS and SASEGT. The length of the CDR3 is 18 residues. The CDR3 bases are TGTGCCAGCAGTGAGCCGACAGGGTTTGGGCGGTTTGGGGGCACGCAGTATTTT. Translating it yields CASSEPTGFGRFGGTQYF.

The rearrangement joins TRBV5-4 to TRBJ2-2; 8 nucleotides line up with TRBD2. This CDR3 is built from 15 residues. Germline V lookup: CDR1 SGHNT, CDR2 YYREEE (reference sequence). J lost 2 bases, V lost 4 bases, and 4 bases had no gene match. As DNA, the CDR3 is TGTGCCAGCAGCGTAGCGGGGAGCAACACCGGGGAGCTGTTTTTT. This gives the protein CASSVAGSNTGELFF.

J is TRBJ1-4 and V is TRBV9; D gene uncertain. Germline V lookup: CDR1 SGDLS, CDR2 YYNGEE. The CDR3 has 14 residues. V gave up 6 bases and J gave up 0 bases, with 9 bases separating them. CDR3 DNA: TGTGCCAGCACCCCTAGTGCAACTAATGAAAAACTGTTTTTT. Amino acids: CASTPSATNEKLFF.

The CDR3 here is CATSSEPFGANVLTF. CDR3 DNA: TGTGCCACCAGCTCAGAACCTTTCGGGGCCAACGTCCTGACTTTC. The rearrangement links TRBV15 to TRBJ2-6, with unresolved D. Germline CDR1 and CDR2: LNHNV and YYDKDF (reference sequence). The V end lost 5 bases, the J end lost 4 bases, and 12 bases lay between the germline ends. The CDR3 has 15 residues.